This T cell receptor beta chain originates from a study of blood T cells in healthy people across ages. General study points: Diversity estimates drawn from one million T cells were deemed underestimates. Significant beta diversity loss was already apparent by age roughly 40, declining roughly linearly.

For every donor, a draw yielded around 10 milliliters of peripheral blood. With a J-beta primer mix and a sample-barcoded 5' primer, a second PCR ran roughly 6 to 11 cycles. TCRdb re-derived calls from the 5' RACE reads in MiXCR, one entry per CDR3 protein. Among 750,000 to 950,000 distinct CDR3 sequences listed, about 48% were seen once. Comment on this clonotype: The antigen is undetermined.

V lost 6 bases to trimming and J lost 14 bases; unmatched junction nucleotides: 25. Germline V gives CDR1 ENHRY, CDR2 SYGVKD. This CDR3 spans 18 amino acids. The rearrangement uses TRBV10-3 and TRBJ2-3, with 11 bases lining up with TRBD2. The receptor comes from an elderly man in good health. Input material: blood. CDR3 coding DNA: TGTGCCATCAGGGGACCACCTTCGGGACTAGCGGAACACAGATACGCGTATTTT. Translated: CAIRGPPSGLAEHRYAYF.